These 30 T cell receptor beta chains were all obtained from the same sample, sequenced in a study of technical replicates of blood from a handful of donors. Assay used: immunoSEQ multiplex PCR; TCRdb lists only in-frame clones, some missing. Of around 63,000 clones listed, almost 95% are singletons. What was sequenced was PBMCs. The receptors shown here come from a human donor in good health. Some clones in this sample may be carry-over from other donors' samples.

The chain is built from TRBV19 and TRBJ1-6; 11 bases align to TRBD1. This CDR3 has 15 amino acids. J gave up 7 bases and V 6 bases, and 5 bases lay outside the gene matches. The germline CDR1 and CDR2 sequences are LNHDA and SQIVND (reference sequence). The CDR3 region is CASSGQGAINSPLHF. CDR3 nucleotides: TGTGCCAGTAGCGGACAGGGGGCGATCAATTCACCCCTCCACTTT.

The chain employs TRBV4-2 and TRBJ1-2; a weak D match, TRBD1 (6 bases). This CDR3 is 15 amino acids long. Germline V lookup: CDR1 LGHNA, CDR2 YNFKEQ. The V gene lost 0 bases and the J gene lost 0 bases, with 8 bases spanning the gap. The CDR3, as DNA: TGTGCCAGCAGCCAAGAACAGGGCGCTAACTATGGCTACACCTTC. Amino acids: CASSQEQGANYGYTF.

In DNA form, the CDR3 reads TGTGCCAGCAGTAGAGGAGGGATAGGCTACGAGCAGTACTTC. This codes for CASSRGGIGYEQYF. The V gene is TRBV21-1, the J gene TRBJ2-7; the tabulated D call, TRBD2, remains unverified against the DNA. TRBV21-1 counts as a pseudogene. The CDR3 extends over 14 amino acids.

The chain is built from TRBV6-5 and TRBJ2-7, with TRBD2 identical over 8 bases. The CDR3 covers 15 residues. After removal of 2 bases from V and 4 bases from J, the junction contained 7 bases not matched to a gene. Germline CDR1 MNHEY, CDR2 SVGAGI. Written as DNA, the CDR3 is TGTGCCAGCAGTTACGAGCCGGGGGGGCCTTACGAGCAGTACTTC. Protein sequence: CASSYEPGGPYEQYF.

CDR3: CASSSIGGPIDEQFF. CDR3 DNA: TGTGCCAGCAGCTCAATCGGGGGGCCAATTGATGAGCAGTTCTTC. This chain joins TRBV5-5 and TRBJ2-1; tentative D call: TRBD2 (7 bases). The CDR3 covers 15 residues. V was clipped by 3 bases and J by 8 bases, with 18 bases between them. Germline V gene sequence: CDR1 SGHKS, CDR2 YYEKEE (reference sequence). The full variable domain, its missing parts supplied by reference TRBV5-5 and TRBJ2-1, is DAGVTQSPTHLIKTRGQQVTLRCSPISGHKSVSWYQQVLGQGPQFIFQYYEKEERGRGNFPDRFSARQFPNYSSELNVNALLLGDSALYLCASSSIGGPIDEQFFGPGTRLTVL.

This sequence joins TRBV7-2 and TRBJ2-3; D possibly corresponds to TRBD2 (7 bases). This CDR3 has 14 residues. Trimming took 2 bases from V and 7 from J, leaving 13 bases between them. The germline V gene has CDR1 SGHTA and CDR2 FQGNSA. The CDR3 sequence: CASSLRGGGNTQYF. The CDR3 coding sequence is TGTGCCAGCAGCTTAAGGGGAGGGGGAAATACGCAGTATTTT.

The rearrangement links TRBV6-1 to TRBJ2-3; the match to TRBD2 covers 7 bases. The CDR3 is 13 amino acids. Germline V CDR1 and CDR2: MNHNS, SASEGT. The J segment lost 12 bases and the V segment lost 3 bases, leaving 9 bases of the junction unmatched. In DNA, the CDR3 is TGTGCCAGCAGTGATCACGGGACTACCCCACAGTATTTT. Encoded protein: CASSDHGTTPQYF.

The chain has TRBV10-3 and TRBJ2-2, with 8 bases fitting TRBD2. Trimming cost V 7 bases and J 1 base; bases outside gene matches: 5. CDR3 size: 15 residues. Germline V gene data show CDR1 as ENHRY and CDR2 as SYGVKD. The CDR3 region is CAIMKSGRNTGELFF. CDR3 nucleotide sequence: TGTGCCATCATGAAGAGCGGGAGGAACACCGGGGAGCTGTTTTTT.

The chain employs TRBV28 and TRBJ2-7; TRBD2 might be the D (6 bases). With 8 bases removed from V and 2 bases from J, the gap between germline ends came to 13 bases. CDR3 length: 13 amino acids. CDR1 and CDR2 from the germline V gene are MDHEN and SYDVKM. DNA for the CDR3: TGTGCCAGCTCCGGGACTCCAACCTACGAGCAGTACTTC. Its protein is CASSGTPTYEQYF.

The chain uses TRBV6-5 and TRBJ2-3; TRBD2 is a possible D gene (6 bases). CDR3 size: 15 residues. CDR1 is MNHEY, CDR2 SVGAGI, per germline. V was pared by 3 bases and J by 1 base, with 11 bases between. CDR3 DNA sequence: TGTGCCAGCAGTTATTGGGGGGTCGGCACAGATACGCAGTATTTT. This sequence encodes CASSYWGVGTDTQYF.

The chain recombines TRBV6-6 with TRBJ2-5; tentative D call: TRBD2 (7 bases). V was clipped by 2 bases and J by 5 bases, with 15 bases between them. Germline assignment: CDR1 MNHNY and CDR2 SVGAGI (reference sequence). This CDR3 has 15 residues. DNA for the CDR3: TGTGCCAGCAGTTACCGGGGGGCCTCCGGTGAGACCCAGTACTTC. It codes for CASSYRGASGETQYF.

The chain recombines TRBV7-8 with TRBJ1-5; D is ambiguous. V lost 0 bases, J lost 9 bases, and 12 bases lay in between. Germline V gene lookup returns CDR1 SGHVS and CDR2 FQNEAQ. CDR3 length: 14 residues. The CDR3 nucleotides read TGTGCCAGCAGCTTAGCGGAGGGTCTCGTGCCCCAGCATTTT. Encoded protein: CASSLAEGLVPQHF.

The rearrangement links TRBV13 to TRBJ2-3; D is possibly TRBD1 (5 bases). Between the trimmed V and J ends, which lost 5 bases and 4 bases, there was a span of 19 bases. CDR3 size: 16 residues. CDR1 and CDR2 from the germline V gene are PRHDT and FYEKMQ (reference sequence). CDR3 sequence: CASSLPPAGWADTQYF. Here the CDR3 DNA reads TGTGCCAGCAGCCTACCCCCGGCAGGGTGGGCAGATACGCAGTATTTT. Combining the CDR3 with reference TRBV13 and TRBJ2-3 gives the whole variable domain AAGVIQSPRHLIKEKRETATLKCYPIPRHDTVYWYQQGPGQDPQFLISFYEKMQSDKGSIPDRFSAQQFSDYHSELNMSSLELGDSALYFCASSLPPAGWADTQYFGPGTRLTVL.

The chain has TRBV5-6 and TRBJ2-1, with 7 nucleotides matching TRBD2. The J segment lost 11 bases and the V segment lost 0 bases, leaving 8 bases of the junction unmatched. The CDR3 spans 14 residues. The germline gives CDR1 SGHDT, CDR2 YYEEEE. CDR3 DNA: TGTGCCAGCAGCTTGGGGACTAGTGCTCGACAGCAGTTCTTC. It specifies CASSLGTSARQQFF.

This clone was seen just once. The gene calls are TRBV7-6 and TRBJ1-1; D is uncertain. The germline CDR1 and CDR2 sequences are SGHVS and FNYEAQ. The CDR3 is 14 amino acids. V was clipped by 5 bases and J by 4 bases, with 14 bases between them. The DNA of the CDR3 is TGTGCCAGCAGCACCTCTCGGGTGGCCACTGAAGCTTTCTTT. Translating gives CASSTSRVATEAFF.

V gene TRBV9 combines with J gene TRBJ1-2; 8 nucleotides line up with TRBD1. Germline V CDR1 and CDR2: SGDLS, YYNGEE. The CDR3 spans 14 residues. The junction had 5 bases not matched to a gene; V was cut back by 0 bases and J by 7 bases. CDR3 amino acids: CASSVGQGASGYTF. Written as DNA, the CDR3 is TGTGCCAGCAGCGTAGGTCAGGGGGCGAGTGGCTACACCTTC.

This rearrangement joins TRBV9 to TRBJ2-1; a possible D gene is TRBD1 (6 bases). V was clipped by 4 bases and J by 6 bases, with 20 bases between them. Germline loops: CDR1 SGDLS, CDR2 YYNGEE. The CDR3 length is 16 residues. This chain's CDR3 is CASSPAGAPLANEQFF. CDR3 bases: TGTGCCAGCAGCCCCGCAGGGGCGCCCCTGGCCAATGAGCAGTTCTTC.

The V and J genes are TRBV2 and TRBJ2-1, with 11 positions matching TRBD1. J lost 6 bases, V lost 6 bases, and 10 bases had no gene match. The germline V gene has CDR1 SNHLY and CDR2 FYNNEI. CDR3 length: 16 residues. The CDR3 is CASRVVLDRGPNEQFF. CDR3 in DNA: TGTGCCAGCAGAGTAGTTTTGGACAGGGGGCCCAATGAGCAGTTCTTC.

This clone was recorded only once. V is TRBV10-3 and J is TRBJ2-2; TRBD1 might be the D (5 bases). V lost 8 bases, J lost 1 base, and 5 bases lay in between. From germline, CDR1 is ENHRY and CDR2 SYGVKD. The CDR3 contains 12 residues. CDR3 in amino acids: CAIGQNTGELFF. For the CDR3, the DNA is TGTGCCATCGGACAGAACACCGGGGAGCTGTTTTTT.

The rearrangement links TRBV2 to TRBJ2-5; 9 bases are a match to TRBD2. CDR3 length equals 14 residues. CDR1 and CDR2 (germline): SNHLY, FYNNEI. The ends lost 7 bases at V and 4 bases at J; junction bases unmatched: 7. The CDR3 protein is CASNGRGGGETQYF. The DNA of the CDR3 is TGTGCCAGCAACGGGCGCGGGGGGGGAGAGACCCAGTACTTC.

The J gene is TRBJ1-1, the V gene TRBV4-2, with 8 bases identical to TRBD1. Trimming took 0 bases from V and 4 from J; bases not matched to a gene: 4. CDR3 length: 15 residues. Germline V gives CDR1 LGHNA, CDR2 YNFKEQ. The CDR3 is CASSQDRGRPTEAFF. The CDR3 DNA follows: TGTGCCAGCAGCCAAGACAGGGGGCGCCCCACTGAAGCTTTCTTT.

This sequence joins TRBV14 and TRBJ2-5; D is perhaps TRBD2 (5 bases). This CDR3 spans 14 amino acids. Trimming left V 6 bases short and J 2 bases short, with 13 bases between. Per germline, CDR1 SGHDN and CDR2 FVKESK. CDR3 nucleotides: TGTGCCAGCAGTTACAATACGGGACAAGAGACCCAGTACTTC. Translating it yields CASSYNTGQETQYF.

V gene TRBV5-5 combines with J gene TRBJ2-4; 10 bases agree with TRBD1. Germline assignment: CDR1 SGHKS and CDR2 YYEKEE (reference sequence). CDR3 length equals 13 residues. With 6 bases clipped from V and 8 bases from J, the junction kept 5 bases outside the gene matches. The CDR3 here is CASTAGTGDIQYF. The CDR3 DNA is TGTGCCAGCACCGCCGGGACAGGGGACATTCAGTACTTC.

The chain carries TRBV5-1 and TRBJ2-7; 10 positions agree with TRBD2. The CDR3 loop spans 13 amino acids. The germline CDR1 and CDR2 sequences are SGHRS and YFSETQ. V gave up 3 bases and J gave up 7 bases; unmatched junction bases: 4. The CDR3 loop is CASSWGLAQEQYF. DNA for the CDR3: TGCGCCAGCAGCTGGGGACTAGCGCAGGAGCAGTACTTC.

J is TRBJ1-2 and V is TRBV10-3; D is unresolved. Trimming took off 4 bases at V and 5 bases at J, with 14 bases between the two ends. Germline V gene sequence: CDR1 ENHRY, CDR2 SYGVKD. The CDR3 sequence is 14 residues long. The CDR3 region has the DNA TGTGCCATCAGTGCGCGGCAGCCTGATTATGGCTACACCTTC. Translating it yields CAISARQPDYGYTF.

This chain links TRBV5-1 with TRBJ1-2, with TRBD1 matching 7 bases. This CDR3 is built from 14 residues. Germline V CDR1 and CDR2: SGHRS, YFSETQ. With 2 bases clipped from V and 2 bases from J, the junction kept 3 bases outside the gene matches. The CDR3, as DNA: TGCGCCAGCAGCTTCGACAGGGTCAACTATGGCTACACCTTC. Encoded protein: CASSFDRVNYGYTF.

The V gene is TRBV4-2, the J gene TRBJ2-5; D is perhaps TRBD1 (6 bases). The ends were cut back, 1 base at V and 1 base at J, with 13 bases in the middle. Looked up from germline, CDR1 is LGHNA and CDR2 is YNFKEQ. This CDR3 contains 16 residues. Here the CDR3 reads CASSQGGQRIQETQYF. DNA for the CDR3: TGTGCCAGCAGCCAAGGGGGGCAGAGAATCCAAGAGACCCAGTACTTC.

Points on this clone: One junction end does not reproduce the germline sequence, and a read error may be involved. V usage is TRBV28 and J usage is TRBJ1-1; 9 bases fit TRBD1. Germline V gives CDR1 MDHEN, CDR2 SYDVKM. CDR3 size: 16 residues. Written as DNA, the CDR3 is TGTGCCAGCATATCCCCGGGACAGGGCATAGAGGGACCCGCGGTCTTT. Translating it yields CASISPGQGIEGPAVF.

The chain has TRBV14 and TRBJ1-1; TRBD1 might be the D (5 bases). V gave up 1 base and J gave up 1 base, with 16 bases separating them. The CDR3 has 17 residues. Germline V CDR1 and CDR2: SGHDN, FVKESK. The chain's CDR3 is CASSQGWAGLSNTEAFF. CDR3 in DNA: TGTGCCAGCAGCCAAGGATGGGCAGGGCTATCGAACACTGAAGCTTTCTTT.

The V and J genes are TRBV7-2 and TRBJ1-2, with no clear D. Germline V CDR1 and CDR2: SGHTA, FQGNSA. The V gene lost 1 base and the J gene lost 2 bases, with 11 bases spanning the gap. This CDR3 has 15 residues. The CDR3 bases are TGTGCCAGCAGCTTAGGGCTGTTCTCCAACTATGGCTACACCTTC. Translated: CASSLGLFSNYGYTF.